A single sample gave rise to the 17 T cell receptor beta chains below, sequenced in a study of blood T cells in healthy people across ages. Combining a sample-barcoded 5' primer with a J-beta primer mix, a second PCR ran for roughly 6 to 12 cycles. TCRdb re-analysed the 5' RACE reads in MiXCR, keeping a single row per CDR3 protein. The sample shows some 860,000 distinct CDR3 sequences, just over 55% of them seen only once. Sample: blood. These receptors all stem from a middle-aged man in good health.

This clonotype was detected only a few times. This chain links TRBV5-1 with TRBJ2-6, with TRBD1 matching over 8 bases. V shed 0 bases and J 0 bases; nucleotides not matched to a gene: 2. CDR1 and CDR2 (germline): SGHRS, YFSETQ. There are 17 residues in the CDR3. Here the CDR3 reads CASSLGDRTSGANVLTF. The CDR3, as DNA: TGCGCCAGCAGCTTGGGGGACAGGACCTCTGGGGCCAACGTCCTGACTTTC.

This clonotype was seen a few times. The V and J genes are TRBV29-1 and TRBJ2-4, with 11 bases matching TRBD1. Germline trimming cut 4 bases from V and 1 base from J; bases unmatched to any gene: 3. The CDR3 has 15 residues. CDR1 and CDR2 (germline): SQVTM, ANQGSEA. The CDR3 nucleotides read TGCAGCGTTGCTGGGACAGGGGGGGCCAAAAACATTCAGTACTTC. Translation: CSVAGTGGAKNIQYF.

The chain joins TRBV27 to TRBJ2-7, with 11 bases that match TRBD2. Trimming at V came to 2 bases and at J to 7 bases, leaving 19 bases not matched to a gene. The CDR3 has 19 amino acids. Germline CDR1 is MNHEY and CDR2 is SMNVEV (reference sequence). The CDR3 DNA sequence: TGTGCCAGCAGTTTAAATAGCGGGAGGGCCCTACCTACACGTTGGGAGCAGTACTTC. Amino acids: CASSLNSGRALPTRWEQYF.

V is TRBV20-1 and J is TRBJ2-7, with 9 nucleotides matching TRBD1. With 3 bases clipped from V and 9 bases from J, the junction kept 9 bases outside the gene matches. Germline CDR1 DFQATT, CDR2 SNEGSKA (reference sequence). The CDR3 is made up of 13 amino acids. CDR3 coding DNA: TGCAGTGCTAGGGGACAGGGACCTCATCGGCAGTACTTC. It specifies CSARGQGPHRQYF.

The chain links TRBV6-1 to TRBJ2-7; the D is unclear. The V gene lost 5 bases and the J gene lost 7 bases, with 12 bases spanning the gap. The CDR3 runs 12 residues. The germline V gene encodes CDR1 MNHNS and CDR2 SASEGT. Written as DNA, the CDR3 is TGTGCCAGCAGTATTGGAGACAATGAGCAGTACTTC. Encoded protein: CASSIGDNEQYF.

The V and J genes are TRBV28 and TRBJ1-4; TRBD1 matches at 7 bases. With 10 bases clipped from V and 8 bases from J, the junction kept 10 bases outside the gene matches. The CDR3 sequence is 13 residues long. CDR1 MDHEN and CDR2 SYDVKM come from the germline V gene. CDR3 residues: CAILDRAFEKLFF. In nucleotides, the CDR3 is TGTGCCATACTCGACAGGGCGTTCGAAAAACTGTTTTTT.

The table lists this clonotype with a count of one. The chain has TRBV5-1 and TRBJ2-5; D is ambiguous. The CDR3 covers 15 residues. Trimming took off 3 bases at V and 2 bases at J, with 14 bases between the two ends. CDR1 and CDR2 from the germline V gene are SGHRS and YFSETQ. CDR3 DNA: TGCGCCAGCAGCTGGAACACCCCAGCTCAAGAGACCCAGTACTTC. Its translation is CASSWNTPAQETQYF.

The CDR3 coding sequence is TGTGCCAGCGGAGGGACAATTGGGACACCCCTCCACTTT. Residues: CASGGTIGTPLHF. The chain links TRBV2 to TRBJ1-6; possibly TRBD1 for D (6 bases). The length of the CDR3 is 13 residues. The V end was cut by 8 bases, the J end by 11 bases, with 16 bases between. Per germline, CDR1 SNHLY and CDR2 FYNNEI.

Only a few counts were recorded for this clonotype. CDR3 region: CSARETSAISYNEQFF. CDR3 bases: TGCAGTGCTAGAGAAACTAGCGCCATCTCCTACAATGAGCAGTTCTTC. This rearrangement joins TRBV20-1 to TRBJ2-1; TRBD2 matches 7 bases. In germline, CDR1 is DFQATT, CDR2 SNEGSKA (reference sequence). The CDR3 runs to 16 residues. The J segment lost 0 bases and the V segment lost 0 bases, leaving 5 bases of the junction unmatched.

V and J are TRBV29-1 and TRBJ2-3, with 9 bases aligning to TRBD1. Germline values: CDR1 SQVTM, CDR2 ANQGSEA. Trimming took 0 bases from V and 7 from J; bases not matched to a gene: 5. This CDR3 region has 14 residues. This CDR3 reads CSVEDWTGAHTQYF. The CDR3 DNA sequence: TGCAGCGTTGAAGATTGGACAGGGGCGCATACGCAGTATTTT.

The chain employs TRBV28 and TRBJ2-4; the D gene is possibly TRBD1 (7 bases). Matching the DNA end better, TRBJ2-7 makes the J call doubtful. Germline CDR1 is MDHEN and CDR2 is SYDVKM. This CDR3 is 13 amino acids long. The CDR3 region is CARGGQLAYEQYF. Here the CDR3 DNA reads TGTGCCAGGGGGGGACAGCTGGCCTACGAGCAGTACTTC.

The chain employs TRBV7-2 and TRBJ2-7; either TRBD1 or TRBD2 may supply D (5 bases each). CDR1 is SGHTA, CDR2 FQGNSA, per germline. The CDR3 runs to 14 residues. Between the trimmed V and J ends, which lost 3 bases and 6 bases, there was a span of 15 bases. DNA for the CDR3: TGTGCCAGCAGCTTGAGGGGCCCTTCCGGCGAGCAGTACTTC. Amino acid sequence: CASSLRGPSGEQYF.

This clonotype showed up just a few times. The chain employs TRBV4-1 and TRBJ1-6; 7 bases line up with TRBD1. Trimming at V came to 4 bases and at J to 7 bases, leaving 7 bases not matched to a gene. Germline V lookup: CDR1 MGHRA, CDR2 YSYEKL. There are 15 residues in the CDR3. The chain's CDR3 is CASSPRDSQNSPLHF. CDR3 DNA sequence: TGCGCCAGCAGCCCTCGGGACAGCCAAAATTCACCCCTCCACTTT.

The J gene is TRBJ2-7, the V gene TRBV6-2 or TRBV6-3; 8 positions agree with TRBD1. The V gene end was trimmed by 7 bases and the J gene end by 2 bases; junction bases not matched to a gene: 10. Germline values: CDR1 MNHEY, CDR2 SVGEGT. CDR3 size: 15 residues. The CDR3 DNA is TGTGCCAGCAAGAATTCCAGACAGGGGACCTACGAGCAGTACTTC. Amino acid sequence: CASKNSRQGTYEQYF.

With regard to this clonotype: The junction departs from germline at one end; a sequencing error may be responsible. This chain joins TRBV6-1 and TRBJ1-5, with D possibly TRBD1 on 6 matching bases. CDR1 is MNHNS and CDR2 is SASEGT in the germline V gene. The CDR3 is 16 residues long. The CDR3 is CASRLDSALSNQPQHF. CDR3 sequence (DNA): TGTGCTAGCAGACTGGACAGTGCCTTAAGCAATCAGCCCCAGCATTTT.

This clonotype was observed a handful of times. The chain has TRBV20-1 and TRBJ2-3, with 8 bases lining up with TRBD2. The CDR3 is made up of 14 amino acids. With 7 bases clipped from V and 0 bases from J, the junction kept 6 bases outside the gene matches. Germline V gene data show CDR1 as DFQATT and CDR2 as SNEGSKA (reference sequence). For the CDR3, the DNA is TGCAGTGGCGAGCGGGGGAGTAGCACAGATACGCAGTATTTT. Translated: CSGERGSSTDTQYF.

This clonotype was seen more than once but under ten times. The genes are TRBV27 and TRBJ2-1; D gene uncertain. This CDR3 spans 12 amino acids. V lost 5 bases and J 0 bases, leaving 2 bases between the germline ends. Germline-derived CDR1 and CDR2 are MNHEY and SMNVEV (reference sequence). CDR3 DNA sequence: TGTGCCAGCAGTCACTCCTACAATGAGCAGTTCTTC. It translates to CASSHSYNEQFF.